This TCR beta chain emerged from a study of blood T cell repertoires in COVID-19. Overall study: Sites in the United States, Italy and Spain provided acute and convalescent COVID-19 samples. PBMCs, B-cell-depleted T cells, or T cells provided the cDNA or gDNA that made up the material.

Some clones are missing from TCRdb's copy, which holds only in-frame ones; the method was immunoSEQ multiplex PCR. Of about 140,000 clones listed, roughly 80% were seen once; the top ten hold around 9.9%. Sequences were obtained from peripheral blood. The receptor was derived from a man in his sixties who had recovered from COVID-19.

Here the CDR3 reads CASSLVGQDNQPQHF. The DNA of the CDR3 is TGTGCCAGCAGTTTGGTCGGACAGGACAATCAGCCCCAGCATTTT. The rearrangement links TRBV28 to TRBJ1-5, with TRBD1 matching over 7 bases. Germline CDR1 reads MDHEN; CDR2 reads SYDVKM. The CDR3 sequence is 15 residues long. The V gene end was trimmed by 3 bases and the J gene end by 3 bases; junction bases not matched to a gene: 5.